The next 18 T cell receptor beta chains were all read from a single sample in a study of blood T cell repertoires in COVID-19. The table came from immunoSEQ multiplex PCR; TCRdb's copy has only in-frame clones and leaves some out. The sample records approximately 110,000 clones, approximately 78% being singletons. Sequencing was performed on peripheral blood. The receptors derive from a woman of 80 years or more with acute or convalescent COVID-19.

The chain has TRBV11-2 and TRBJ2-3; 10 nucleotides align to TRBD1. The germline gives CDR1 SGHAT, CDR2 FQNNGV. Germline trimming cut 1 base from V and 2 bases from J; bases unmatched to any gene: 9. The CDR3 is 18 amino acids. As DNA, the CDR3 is TGTGCCAGCAGCTTAGCCTCCGGACAGGGGGAATACACAGATACGCAGTATTTT. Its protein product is CASSLASGQGEYTDTQYF.

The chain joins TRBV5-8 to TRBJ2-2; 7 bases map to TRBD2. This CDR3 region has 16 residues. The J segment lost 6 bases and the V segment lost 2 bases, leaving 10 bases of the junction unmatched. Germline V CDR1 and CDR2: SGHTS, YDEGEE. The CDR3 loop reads CASSFVRGTTAGELFF. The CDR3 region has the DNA TGTGCCAGCAGCTTCGTTCGCGGGACTACCGCCGGGGAGCTGTTTTTT.

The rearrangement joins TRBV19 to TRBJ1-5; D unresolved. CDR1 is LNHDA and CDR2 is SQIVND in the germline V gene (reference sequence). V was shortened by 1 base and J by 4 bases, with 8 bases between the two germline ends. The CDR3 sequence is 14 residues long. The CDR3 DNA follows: TGTGCCAGTAGTATAGCGGGTTTTAATCAGCCCCAGCATTTT. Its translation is CASSIAGFNQPQHF.

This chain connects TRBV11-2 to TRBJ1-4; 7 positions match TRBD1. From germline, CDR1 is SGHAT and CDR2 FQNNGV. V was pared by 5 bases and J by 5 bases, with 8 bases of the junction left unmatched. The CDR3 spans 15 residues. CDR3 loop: CASSPRPTGNEKLFF. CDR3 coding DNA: TGTGCCAGCAGCCCCCGCCCGACAGGGAATGAAAAACTGTTTTTT. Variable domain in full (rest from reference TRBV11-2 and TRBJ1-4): EAGVAQSPRYKIIEKRQSVAFWCNPISGHATLYWYQQILGQGPKLLIQFQNNGVVDDSQLPKDRFSAERLKGVDSTLKIQPAKLEDSAVYLCASSPRPTGNEKLFFGSGTQLSVL.

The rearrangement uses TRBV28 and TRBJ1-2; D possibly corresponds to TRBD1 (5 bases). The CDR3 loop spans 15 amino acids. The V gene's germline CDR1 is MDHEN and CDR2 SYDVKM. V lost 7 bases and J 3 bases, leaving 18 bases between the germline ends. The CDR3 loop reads CASKGRRGADYGYTF. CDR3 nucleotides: TGTGCCAGCAAAGGTAGGAGGGGCGCAGACTATGGCTACACCTTC.

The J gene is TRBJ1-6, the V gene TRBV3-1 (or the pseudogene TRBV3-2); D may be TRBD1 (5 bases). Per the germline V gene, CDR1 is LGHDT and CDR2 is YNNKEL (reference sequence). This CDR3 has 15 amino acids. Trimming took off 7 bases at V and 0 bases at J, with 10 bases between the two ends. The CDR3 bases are TGTGCCAGCACCTTAACAGGCTCCTATAATTCACCCCTCCACTTT. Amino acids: CASTLTGSYNSPLHF.

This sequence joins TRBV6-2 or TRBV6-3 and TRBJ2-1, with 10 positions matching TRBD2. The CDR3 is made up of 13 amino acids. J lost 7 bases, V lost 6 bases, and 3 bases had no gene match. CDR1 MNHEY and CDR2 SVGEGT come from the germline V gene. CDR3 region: CASSGLAANEQFF. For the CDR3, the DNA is TGTGCCAGCAGCGGACTAGCGGCTAATGAGCAGTTCTTC.

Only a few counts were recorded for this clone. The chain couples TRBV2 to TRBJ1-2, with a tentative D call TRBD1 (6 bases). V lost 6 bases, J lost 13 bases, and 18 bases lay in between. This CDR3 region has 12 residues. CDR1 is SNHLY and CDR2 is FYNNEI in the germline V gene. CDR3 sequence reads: CASSQRGQGCTF. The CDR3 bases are TGTGCCAGCAGCCAAAGAGGGCAGGGGTGCACCTTC. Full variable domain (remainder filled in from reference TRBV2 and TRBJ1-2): EPEVTQTPSHQVTQMGQEVILRCVPISNHLYFYWYRQILGQKVEFLVSFYNNEISEKSEIFDDQFSVERPDGSNFTLKIRSTKLEDSAMYFCASSQRGQGCTFGSGTRLTVV.

CDR3 nucleotide sequence: TGTGCCAGCAGCTGGGCAAGGCTTCCTTCTGGGGCCAACGTCCTGACTTTC. This codes for CASSWARLPSGANVLTF. This chain uses TRBV5-4 with TRBJ2-6; D is unresolved. Trimming left V 3 bases short and J 1 base short, with 14 bases between. Germline V lookup: CDR1 SGHNT, CDR2 YYREEE (reference sequence). The CDR3 is 17 amino acids.

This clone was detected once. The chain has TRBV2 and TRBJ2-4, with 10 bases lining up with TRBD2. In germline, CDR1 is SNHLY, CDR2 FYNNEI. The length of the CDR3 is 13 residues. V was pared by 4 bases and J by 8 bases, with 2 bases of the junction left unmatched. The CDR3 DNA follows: TGTGCCAGCAGTGGGACTAGCGGTGACATTCAGTACTTC. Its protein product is CASSGTSGDIQYF.

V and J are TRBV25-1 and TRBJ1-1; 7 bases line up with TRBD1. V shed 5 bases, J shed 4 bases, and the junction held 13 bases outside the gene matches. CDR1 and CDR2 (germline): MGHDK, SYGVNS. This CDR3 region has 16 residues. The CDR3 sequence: CASSPKTGTGRTEAFF. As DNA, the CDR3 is TGTGCCAGCAGTCCGAAGACAGGGACCGGACGCACTGAAGCTTTCTTT.

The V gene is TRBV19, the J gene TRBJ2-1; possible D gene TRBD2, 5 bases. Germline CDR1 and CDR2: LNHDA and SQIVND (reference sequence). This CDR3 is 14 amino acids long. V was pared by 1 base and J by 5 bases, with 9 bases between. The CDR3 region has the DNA TGTGCCAGTAGTATAGCGGGATCAGACAATGAGCAGTTCTTC. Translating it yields CASSIAGSDNEQFF.

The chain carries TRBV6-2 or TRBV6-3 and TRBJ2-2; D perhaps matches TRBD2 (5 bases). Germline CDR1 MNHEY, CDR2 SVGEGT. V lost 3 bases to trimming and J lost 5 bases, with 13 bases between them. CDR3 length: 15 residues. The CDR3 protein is CASSYSSEVTGELFF. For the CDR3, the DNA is TGTGCCAGCAGTTATAGTAGCGAGGTTACCGGGGAGCTGTTTTTT.

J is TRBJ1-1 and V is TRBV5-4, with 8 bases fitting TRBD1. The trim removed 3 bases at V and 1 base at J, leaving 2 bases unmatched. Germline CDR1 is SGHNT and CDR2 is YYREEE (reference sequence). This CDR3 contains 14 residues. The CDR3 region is CASSSQGGNTEAFF. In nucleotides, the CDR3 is TGTGCCAGCAGCTCACAGGGGGGGAACACTGAAGCTTTCTTT.

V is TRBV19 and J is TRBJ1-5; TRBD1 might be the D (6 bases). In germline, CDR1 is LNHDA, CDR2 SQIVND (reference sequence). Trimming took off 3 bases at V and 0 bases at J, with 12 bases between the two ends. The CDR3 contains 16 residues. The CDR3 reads CASSIWQGNSNQPQHF. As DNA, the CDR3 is TGTGCCAGTAGTATTTGGCAGGGGAATAGCAATCAGCCCCAGCATTTT.

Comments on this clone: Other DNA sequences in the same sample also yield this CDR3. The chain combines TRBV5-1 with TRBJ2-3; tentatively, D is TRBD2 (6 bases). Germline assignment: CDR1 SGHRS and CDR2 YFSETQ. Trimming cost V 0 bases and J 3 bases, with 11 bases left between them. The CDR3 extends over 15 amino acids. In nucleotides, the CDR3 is TGCGCCAGCAGCTTGGGATCGGGGAGGACAGATACGCAGTATTTT. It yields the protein CASSLGSGRTDTQYF.

CDR3 nucleotide sequence: TGTGCCAGCAGCTGGGACAGAACCTACGAGCAGTACTTC. This sequence encodes CASSWDRTYEQYF. The chain uses TRBV12-3 or TRBV12-4 and TRBJ2-7; 7 bases agree with TRBD1. CDR3 length equals 13 residues. V shed 6 bases, J shed 2 bases, and the junction held 4 bases outside the gene matches.

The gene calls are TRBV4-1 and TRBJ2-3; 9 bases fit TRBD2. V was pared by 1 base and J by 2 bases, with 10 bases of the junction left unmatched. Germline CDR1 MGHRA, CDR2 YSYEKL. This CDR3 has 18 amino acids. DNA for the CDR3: TGCGCCAGCAGCCAAGGACGAGGGACTAGCAGAATCACAGATACGCAGTATTTT. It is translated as CASSQGRGTSRITDTQYF.